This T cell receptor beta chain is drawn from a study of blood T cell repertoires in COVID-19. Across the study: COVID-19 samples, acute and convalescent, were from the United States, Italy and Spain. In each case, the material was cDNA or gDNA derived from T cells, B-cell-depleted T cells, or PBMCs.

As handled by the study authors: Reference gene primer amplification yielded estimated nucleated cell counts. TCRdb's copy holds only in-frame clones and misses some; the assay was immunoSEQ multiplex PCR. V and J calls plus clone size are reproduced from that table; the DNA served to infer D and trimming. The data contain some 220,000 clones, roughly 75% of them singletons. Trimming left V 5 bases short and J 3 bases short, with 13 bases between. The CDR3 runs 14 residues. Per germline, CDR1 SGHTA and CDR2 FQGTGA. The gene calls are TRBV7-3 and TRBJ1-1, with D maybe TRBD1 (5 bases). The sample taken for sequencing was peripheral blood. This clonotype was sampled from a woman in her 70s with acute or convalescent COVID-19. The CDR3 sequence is CASSPGLQDTEAFF. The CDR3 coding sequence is TGTGCCAGCAGCCCCGGACTACAGGACACTGAAGCTTTCTTT.